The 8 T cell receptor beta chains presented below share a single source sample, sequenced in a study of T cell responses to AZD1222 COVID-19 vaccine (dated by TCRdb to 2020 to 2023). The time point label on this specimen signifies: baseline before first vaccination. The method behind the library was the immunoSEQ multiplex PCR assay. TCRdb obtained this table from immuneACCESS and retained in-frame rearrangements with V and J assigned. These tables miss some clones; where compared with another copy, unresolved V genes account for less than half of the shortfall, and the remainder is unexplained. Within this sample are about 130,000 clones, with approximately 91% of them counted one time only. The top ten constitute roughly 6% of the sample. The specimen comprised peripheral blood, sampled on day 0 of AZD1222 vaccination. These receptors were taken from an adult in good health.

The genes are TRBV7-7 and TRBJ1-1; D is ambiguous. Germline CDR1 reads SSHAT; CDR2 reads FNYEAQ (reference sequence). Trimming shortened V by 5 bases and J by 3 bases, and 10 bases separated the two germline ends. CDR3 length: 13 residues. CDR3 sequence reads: CASSAAAHTEAFF. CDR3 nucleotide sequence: TGTGCCAGCAGCGCAGCCGCTCACACTGAAGCTTTCTTT. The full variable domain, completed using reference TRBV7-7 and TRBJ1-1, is GAGVSQSPRYKVTKRGQDVTLRCDPISSHATLYWYQQALGQGPEFLTYFNYEAQPDKSGLPSDRFSAERPEGSISTLTIQRTEQRDSAMYRCASSAAAHTEAFFGQGTRLTVV.

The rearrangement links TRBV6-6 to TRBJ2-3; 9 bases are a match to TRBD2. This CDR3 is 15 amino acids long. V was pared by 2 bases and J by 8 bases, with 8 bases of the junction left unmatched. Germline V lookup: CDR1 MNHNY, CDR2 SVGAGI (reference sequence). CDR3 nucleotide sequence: TGTGCCAGCAGTTACCAGCGGGGGGCCAGCGGTACGCAGTATTTT. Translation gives CASSYQRGASGTQYF.

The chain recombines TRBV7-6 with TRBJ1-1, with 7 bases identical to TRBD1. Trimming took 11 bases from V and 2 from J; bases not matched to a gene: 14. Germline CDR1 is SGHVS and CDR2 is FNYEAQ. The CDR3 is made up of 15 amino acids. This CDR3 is CASTKRTGPNTEAFF. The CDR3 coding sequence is TGTGCCTCCACTAAAAGGACAGGTCCTAACACTGAAGCTTTCTTT.

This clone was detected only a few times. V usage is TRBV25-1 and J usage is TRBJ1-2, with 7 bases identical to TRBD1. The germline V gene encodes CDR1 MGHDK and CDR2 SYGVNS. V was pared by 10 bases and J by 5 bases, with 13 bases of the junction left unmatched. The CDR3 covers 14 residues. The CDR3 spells CATETTGPVYGYTF. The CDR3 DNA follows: TGTGCCACAGAAACGACAGGGCCAGTATATGGCTACACCTTC.

CDR3 residues: CASGVTDTQYF. CDR3 coding DNA: TGTGCCAGCGGGGTCACAGATACGCAGTATTTT. The chain carries TRBV25-1 and TRBJ2-3, with D unclear. This CDR3 has 11 residues. Germline V gene lookup returns CDR1 MGHDK and CDR2 SYGVNS. With 8 bases removed from V and 2 bases from J, the gap between germline ends came to 5 bases.

CDR3 in amino acids: CASSIGSPYEQYF. CDR3 DNA sequence: TGTGCCAGTAGTATCGGCAGTCCCTACGAGCAGTACTTC. The chain uses TRBV19 and TRBJ2-7; the D is unclear. CDR3 size: 13 residues. Trimming took off 3 bases at V and 2 bases at J, with 8 bases between the two ends. Looked up from germline, CDR1 is LNHDA and CDR2 is SQIVND (reference sequence).

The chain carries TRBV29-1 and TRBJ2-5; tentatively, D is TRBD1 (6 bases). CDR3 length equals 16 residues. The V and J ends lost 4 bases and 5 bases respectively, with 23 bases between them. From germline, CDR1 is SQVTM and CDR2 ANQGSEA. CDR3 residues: CSVGGRGLQGRETQYF. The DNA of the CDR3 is TGCAGCGTTGGAGGACGGGGCCTACAGGGTAGGGAGACCCAGTACTTC.

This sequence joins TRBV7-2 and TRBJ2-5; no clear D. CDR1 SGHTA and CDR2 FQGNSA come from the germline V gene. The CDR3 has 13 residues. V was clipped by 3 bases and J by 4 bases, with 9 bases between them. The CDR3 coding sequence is TGTGCCAGCAGCTTGGATTGGGGAGAGACCCAGTACTTC. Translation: CASSLDWGETQYF. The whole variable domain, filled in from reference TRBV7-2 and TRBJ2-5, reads GAGVSQSPSNKVTEKGKDVELRCDPISGHTALYWYRQSLGQGLEFLIYFQGNSAPDKSGLPSDRFSAERTGGSVSTLTIQRTQQEDSAVYLCASSLDWGETQYFGPGTRLLVL.